This T cell receptor (beta chain) was observed in a study of CD8+ T cells in alopecia areata. Study-level information: Treated patients were given 5 to 10 mg oral tofacitinib twice daily.

Whole-study results and caveats: Higher clonality was seen in lesional scalp than in normal scalp, especially in alopecia totalis/universalis.

On this clone itself: The antigen remains unidentified.

Extraction and reverse transcription of RNA yielded cDNA as the sequencing template. The protocol was immunoSEQ multiplex PCR, while the TCRdb copy is restricted to in-frame clones and leaves out a portion. The sample has fewer than 250,000 clones, about 40% seen once. Treatment specified: oral pan-JAK inhibitor, 5-10 mg twice daily. The material was CD4+ T cells sorted from blood, obtained at approximately week 36, from a patient treated with tofacitinib. This receptor was identified in a human donor with alopecia areata.

The CDR3 reads CASSLVTGTSGSNEQFF. CDR3 DNA: TGCGCCAGCAGCTTGGTAACCGGGACTAGCGGGTCGAATGAGCAGTTCTTC. This rearrangement joins TRBV5-1 to TRBJ2-1; 12 nucleotides agree with TRBD2. The CDR3 runs to 17 residues. Germline loops: CDR1 SGHRS, CDR2 YFSETQ. Losses at the gene ends were 0 bases for V and 7 bases for J; bases not matched to a gene: 8.